Each of the 18 T cell receptor beta chains below was sequenced from the same sample in a study of a mutant IDH1 vaccine in newly diagnosed glioma (dated by TCRdb to 2020 to 2023). The antigens for these receptors are not known. Interpreted using the paper, the time point label stands for: week 11, during vaccination. A 20-mer mutant IDH1 peptide at 300 micrograms in Montanide made up each vaccine dose, which was injected subcutaneously together with topical imiquimod. Libraries were prepared through the immunoSEQ multiplex PCR assay. The table comes from immuneACCESS by way of TCRdb, which keeps in-frame sequences with V and J called. Part of the clones is missing from these tables; in studies checked, under half for an unresolved V gene and the rest for unknown reasons. This sample holds some 130,000 clones; about 82% were observed only once. The ten most abundant clones make up 4.5% to 5.5% of the sample.

The starting material was PBMCs, obtained from a glioma patient whose treatment included an IDH1 peptide vaccine. Receptors originate from a man aged 40-49 years with glioma.

The chain links TRBV6-6 to TRBJ1-5; possibly TRBD1 for D (6 bases). Between the trimmed V and J ends, which lost 4 bases and 6 bases, there was a span of 16 bases. The V gene's germline CDR1 is MNHNY and CDR2 SVGAGI (reference sequence). The CDR3 is 15 amino acids. CDR3 protein: CASSFTGGAFQPQHF. CDR3 sequence (DNA): TGTGCCAGCAGTTTCACCGGGGGGGCTTTTCAGCCCCAGCATTTT.

The chain links TRBV4-1 to TRBJ2-1; no clear D gene. The germline V gene encodes CDR1 MGHRA and CDR2 YSYEKL. This CDR3 comprises 14 residues. Trimming stripped 4 bases from V and 5 bases from J, with 12 bases between. CDR3 sequence (DNA): TGCGCCAGCAGCCTTCGGATGATGCACAATGAGCAGTTCTTC. This codes for CASSLRMMHNEQFF.

This chain joins TRBV5-4 and TRBJ2-7, with D perhaps matching TRBD2 (5 bases). CDR1 and CDR2 from the germline V gene are SGHNT and YYREEE (reference sequence). Trimming removed 2 bases at V and 3 bases at J, with 12 bases between. The CDR3 sequence is 14 residues long. DNA of the CDR3: TGTGCCAGCAGCTTTTCCCCGGGAAGCTACGAGCAGTACTTC. Translating gives CASSFSPGSYEQYF.

J is TRBJ2-7 and V is TRBV29-1, with 9 bases that match TRBD2. The CDR3 covers 18 residues. Germline lookup yields CDR1 SQVTM and CDR2 ANQGSEA. V lost 4 bases and J lost 2; bases outside the gene matches: 18. Here the CDR3 reads CSVAGDGVWGLAPYEQYF. In nucleotides, the CDR3 is TGCAGCGTTGCCGGGGACGGGGTGTGGGGACTAGCCCCCTACGAGCAGTACTTC.

The V call is TRBV6-6, the J call TRBJ1-2; the match to TRBD1 covers 7 bases. V shed 6 bases, J shed 8 bases, and the junction held 15 bases outside the gene matches. CDR3 size: 15 residues. CDR1 and CDR2 from the germline V gene are MNHNY and SVGAGI (reference sequence). The CDR3 spells CASRLTGLVMGGYTF. DNA of the CDR3: TGTGCCAGCAGGTTGACAGGGCTTGTTATGGGAGGCTACACCTTC.

The genes are TRBV6-4 and TRBJ2-2, with TRBD1 as a possible D gene (5 bases). V lost 3 bases and J 3 bases, leaving 5 bases between the germline ends. Germline CDR1 MRHNA, CDR2 SNTAGT. CDR3 size: 13 residues. The CDR3 loop reads CASSEGDTGELFF. Here the CDR3 DNA reads TGTGCCAGCAGTGAAGGGGACACCGGGGAGCTGTTTTTT.

The chain has TRBV4-3 and TRBJ2-7; D is unclear. V shed 2 bases and J shed 7 bases, with 12 bases lying between them. CDR1 is LGHNA and CDR2 is YSLEER in the germline V gene. The CDR3 sequence is 13 residues long. The CDR3 DNA follows: TGCGCCAGCAGCCAAAGTAGCACAAGAGAGCAGTACTTC. Translated: CASSQSSTREQYF.

The V and J genes are TRBV5-1 and TRBJ1-4; the match to TRBD1 covers 7 bases. CDR3 length: 14 amino acids. V shed 3 bases and J 8 bases; nucleotides not matched to a gene: 7. The germline V gene encodes CDR1 SGHRS and CDR2 YFSETQ. CDR3 nucleotides: TGCGCCAGCAGCTCGAGACAGGGTCAGGAAAAACTGTTTTTT. This codes for CASSSRQGQEKLFF.

The chain employs TRBV11-2 and TRBJ2-1; D is ambiguous. CDR1 SGHAT and CDR2 FQNNGV come from the germline V gene. The length of the CDR3 is 14 residues. V lost 0 bases, J lost 5 bases, and 8 bases lay in between. This CDR3 reads CASSLDLSHNEQFF. CDR3 coding DNA: TGTGCCAGCAGCTTAGACCTTTCCCACAATGAGCAGTTCTTC.

The chain joins TRBV29-1 to TRBJ2-5, with no clear D. This CDR3 is built from 11 residues. Germline CDR1 SQVTM, CDR2 ANQGSEA. Trimming took 0 bases from V and 4 from J, leaving 3 bases between them. Here the CDR3 reads CSVEDRETQYF. CDR3 sequence (DNA): TGCAGCGTTGAAGATCGAGAGACCCAGTACTTC.

The genes are TRBV29-1 and TRBJ1-2; D call uncertain. V lost 4 bases to trimming and J lost 5 bases, with 11 bases between them. The CDR3 length is 12 residues. Germline V gene lookup returns CDR1 SQVTM and CDR2 ANQGSEA. CDR3 DNA: TGCAGCGTTGTGACGTCATCTTATGGCTACACCTTC. This encodes CSVVTSSYGYTF.

The CDR3 loop is CASSLGERIYEQYF. The CDR3, as DNA: TGTGCCAGCAGCTTAGGGGAACGAATTTACGAGCAGTACTTC. This chain joins TRBV7-9 and TRBJ2-7; D unclear. The V gene's germline CDR1 is SEHNR and CDR2 FQNEAQ (reference sequence). The CDR3 consists of 14 residues. The V and J ends lost 1 base and 4 bases respectively, with 11 bases between them.

The chain combines TRBV5-6 with TRBJ2-1; D not resolved. Germline V gene data show CDR1 as SGHDT and CDR2 as YYEEEE. The CDR3 length is 15 residues. V lost 3 bases and J lost 2, with 12 bases in between. The CDR3 nucleotides are TGTGCCAGCAGCTACAGTGACTGGACCTACAATGAGCAGTTCTTC. Translation: CASSYSDWTYNEQFF.

The V gene is TRBV6-5, the J gene TRBJ1-2, with D possibly being TRBD1 (5 bases). Germline CDR1 MNHEY, CDR2 SVGAGI. The CDR3 spans 16 residues. Trimming shortened V by 0 bases and J by 0 bases, and 11 bases separated the two germline ends. The CDR3 DNA sequence: TGTGCCAGCAGTTACTCGAAGGGGCGCACTAACTATGGCTACACCTTC. This sequence encodes CASSYSKGRTNYGYTF.

This chain links TRBV5-5 with TRBJ1-4; 7 nucleotides align to TRBD1. With V trimmed by 4 bases and J by 3 bases, 6 bases remained unmatched. Germline-derived CDR1 and CDR2 are SGHKS and YYEKEE (reference sequence). CDR3 length: 15 residues. CDR3 sequence reads: CASSLGTAPNEKLFF. Written as DNA, the CDR3 is TGTGCCAGCAGCCTCGGGACAGCTCCTAATGAAAAACTGTTTTTT.

This clone was found a few times. The chain links TRBV6-6 to TRBJ1-2; D remains ambiguous. Germline V CDR1 and CDR2: MNHNY, SVGAGI (reference sequence). Trimming took 7 bases from V and 5 from J, leaving 14 bases between them. The CDR3 covers 13 residues. CDR3 in amino acids: CASTPGPVYGYTF. The CDR3 DNA sequence: TGTGCCAGCACCCCAGGCCCAGTTTATGGCTACACCTTC.

This chain links TRBV9 with TRBJ1-3; D is unclear. Trimming took off 0 bases at V and 0 bases at J, with 7 bases between the two ends. Germline lookup yields CDR1 SGDLS and CDR2 YYNGEE. The CDR3 is 15 residues long. This chain's CDR3 is CASSVDGASGNTIYF. The CDR3 region has the DNA TGTGCCAGCAGCGTAGATGGAGCCTCTGGAAACACCATATATTTT.

This clone occurred a few times. The chain combines TRBV5-1 with TRBJ2-7; 9 bases are shared with TRBD2. There are 14 residues in the CDR3. In germline, CDR1 is SGHRS, CDR2 YFSETQ. Losses at the gene ends were 3 bases for V and 5 bases for J; bases not matched to a gene: 6. The CDR3 spells CASSWGLAGNEQYF. The CDR3 region has the DNA TGCGCCAGCAGCTGGGGTCTAGCGGGAAACGAGCAGTACTTC.